Listed below are T cell receptor beta chains from one sample, sequenced in a study of cytotoxic CD8 clonotypes in ibrutinib-treated CLL. Repertoires were generated with immunoSEQ multiplex PCR, while TCRdb's copy carries only in-frame clones and drops some. The sample has about 72,000 clones, 80% seen once; the top ten hold roughly 7.1%. The sequenced sample was PBMCs, obtained at disease progression, from a patient treated with ibrutinib. The receptors were sampled from a human donor with chronic lymphocytic leukemia. Both conserved end residues are part of each CDR3. Fields, in order: D gene, V gene, CDR3 length, clone size, J gene, CDR3 DNA, CDR3 protein. A D gene is named only where the DNA matches it firmly. Clone size, where shown, is once, few, many, or a class for clones that have expanded.

d_call: .; v_call: TRBV6-6; cdr3_length: 13; clone_size: .; j_call: TRBJ1-6; cdr3_nt: TGTGCCACCACCCGACGGGGAGATTCACCCCTCCACTTT; cdr3_aa: CATTRRGDSPLHF
d_call: .; v_call: TRBV19; cdr3_length: 13; clone_size: .; j_call: TRBJ2-3; cdr3_nt: TGTGCCAGTAGTTGGGGACGTACAGATACGCAGTATTTT; cdr3_aa: CASSWGRTDTQYF
d_call: TRBD2; v_call: TRBV6-5; cdr3_length: 14; clone_size: .; j_call: TRBJ2-7; cdr3_nt: TGTGCCAGCAGCGGGACTAGCGGGAGCTACGAGCAGTACTTC; cdr3_aa: CASSGTSGSYEQYF
d_call: TRBD1; v_call: TRBV4-1; cdr3_length: 15; clone_size: once; j_call: TRBJ2-7; cdr3_nt: TGCGCCAGCAGCCAAGTCACAGGGGAGCATTACGAGCAGTACTTC; cdr3_aa: CASSQVTGEHYEQYF
d_call: .; v_call: TRBV4-2; cdr3_length: 16; clone_size: .; j_call: TRBJ1-5; cdr3_nt: TGTGCCAGCAGCCAAGATTTGGCAGGGGGCAATCAGCCCCAGCATTTT; cdr3_aa: CASSQDLAGGNQPQHF
d_call: .; v_call: TRBV2; cdr3_length: 13; clone_size: .; j_call: TRBJ1-1; cdr3_nt: TGTGCCAGCAGCTTGCAACAGAACACTGAAGCTTTCTTT; cdr3_aa: CASSLQQNTEAFF
d_call: .; v_call: TRBV7-2; cdr3_length: 13; clone_size: .; j_call: TRBJ1-3; cdr3_nt: TGTGCCAGCACCATCCAAGCCGGAAACACCATATATTTT; cdr3_aa: CASTIQAGNTIYF
d_call: TRBD1; v_call: TRBV10-3; cdr3_length: 15; clone_size: few; j_call: TRBJ1-1; cdr3_nt: TGTGCCATCAGTGGAAGACAGGGACAGAACACTGAAGCTTTCTTT; cdr3_aa: CAISGRQGQNTEAFF
d_call: .; v_call: TRBV5-1; cdr3_length: 13; clone_size: .; j_call: TRBJ1-4; cdr3_nt: TGCGCCAGTAGGGTTCGCGGAGATGAAAAACTGTTTTTT; cdr3_aa: CASRVRGDEKLFF
d_call: .; v_call: TRBV10-2; cdr3_length: 16; clone_size: once; j_call: TRBJ1-3; cdr3_nt: TGCGCCAGCAGCCCTCAGGTAGACCTCTCTGGAAACACCATATATTTT; cdr3_aa: CASSPQVDLSGNTIYF
d_call: .; v_call: TRBV5-1; cdr3_length: 16; clone_size: .; j_call: TRBJ2-6; cdr3_nt: TGCGCCAGCAGCTTGTTCAGCCACTCTGGGGCCAACGTCCTGACTTTC; cdr3_aa: CASSLFSHSGANVLTF
d_call: TRBD1; v_call: TRBV18; cdr3_length: 14; clone_size: .; j_call: TRBJ2-7; cdr3_nt: TGTGCCAGCTCACCACGCCCCAGGGGGTTCGAGCAGTACTTC; cdr3_aa: CASSPRPRGFEQYF
d_call: .; v_call: TRBV6-1; cdr3_length: 13; clone_size: .; j_call: TRBJ1-5; cdr3_nt: TGTGCCAGCGCCAGGTGGGAAAATCAGCCCCAGCATTTT; cdr3_aa: CASARWENQPQHF
d_call: .; v_call: TRBV6-1; cdr3_length: 15; clone_size: .; j_call: TRBJ1-5; cdr3_nt: TGTGCCAGCCGTTCTTGGGGCAGAGACAATCAGCCCCAGCATTTT; cdr3_aa: CASRSWGRDNQPQHF
d_call: .; v_call: TRBV4-1; cdr3_length: 17; clone_size: once; j_call: TRBJ2-2; cdr3_nt: TGCGCCAGCAGCCAAGGGATTCAGGTGGGGCACACCGGGGAGCTGTTTTTT; cdr3_aa: CASSQGIQVGHTGELFF
d_call: .; v_call: TRBV7-8; cdr3_length: 14; clone_size: .; j_call: TRBJ2-2; cdr3_nt: TGTGCCAGCAGCCTAGGTGGGACCCACGGGGAGCTGTTTTTT; cdr3_aa: CASSLGGTHGELFF
d_call: TRBD1; v_call: TRBV5-1; cdr3_length: 18; clone_size: .; j_call: TRBJ1-2; cdr3_nt: TGCGCCAGCAGCTACCTTACCGGGACAGGGGGCGTTGGTGATGGCTACACCTTC; cdr3_aa: CASSYLTGTGGVGDGYTF
d_call: TRBD2; v_call: TRBV7-8; cdr3_length: 16; clone_size: .; j_call: TRBJ2-3; cdr3_nt: TGTGCCAGCAGCTTAGGGGGGACTAGCGGCACAGATACGCAGTATTTT; cdr3_aa: CASSLGGTSGTDTQYF
d_call: TRBD1; v_call: TRBV9; cdr3_length: 18; clone_size: once; j_call: TRBJ2-7; cdr3_nt: TGTGCCAGCAGCGCCCAGGGCCTCAAACAGGGGTCGGGGTACGAGCAGTACTTC; cdr3_aa: CASSAQGLKQGSGYEQYF
d_call: TRBD2; v_call: TRBV27; cdr3_length: 17; clone_size: .; j_call: TRBJ2-7; cdr3_nt: TGTGCCAGCAGTTTATGGAGTAGCGGGAGGGCCCTCGGCGAGCAGTACTTC; cdr3_aa: CASSLWSSGRALGEQYF
d_call: .; v_call: TRBV4-1; cdr3_length: 15; clone_size: .; j_call: TRBJ2-2; cdr3_nt: TGCGCCAGCAGCCAAGGGCCAGCGAACACCGGGGAGCTGTTTTTT; cdr3_aa: CASSQGPANTGELFF
d_call: .; v_call: TRBV5-1; cdr3_length: 13; clone_size: .; j_call: TRBJ1-2; cdr3_nt: TGCGCCAGCAGCACACAGGATGGCTATGGCTACACCTTC; cdr3_aa: CASSTQDGYGYTF
d_call: .; v_call: TRBV6-1; cdr3_length: 14; clone_size: .; j_call: TRBJ2-7; cdr3_nt: TGTGCCAGCAGGATGCGACAGTTATCCCACGAGCAGTACTTC; cdr3_aa: CASRMRQLSHEQYF
d_call: .; v_call: TRBV2; cdr3_length: 15; clone_size: .; j_call: TRBJ2-1; cdr3_nt: TGTGCCAGCAGTGAATGGGACTGGAACTACAATGAGCAGTTCTTC; cdr3_aa: CASSEWDWNYNEQFF
d_call: TRBD2; v_call: TRBV7-9; cdr3_length: 14; clone_size: .; j_call: TRBJ2-7; cdr3_nt: TGTGCCAGCAGCTTAGTGGGACTAGCCTACGAGCAGTACTTC; cdr3_aa: CASSLVGLAYEQYF
d_call: TRBD1; v_call: TRBV4-1; cdr3_length: 15; clone_size: .; j_call: TRBJ1-2; cdr3_nt: TGCGCCAGCAGCCCGAAGGGACAGAGGATCTATGGCTACACCTTC; cdr3_aa: CASSPKGQRIYGYTF
d_call: .; v_call: TRBV7-6; cdr3_length: 16; clone_size: once; j_call: TRBJ2-3; cdr3_nt: TGTGCCAGCAGCTTAGCAGACATACTCTCCACAGATACGCAGTATTTT; cdr3_aa: CASSLADILSTDTQYF
d_call: .; v_call: TRBV25-1; cdr3_length: 11; clone_size: .; j_call: TRBJ2-4; cdr3_nt: TGTGCCAGCAGGGATGGTTACATTCAGTACTTC; cdr3_aa: CASRDGYIQYF
d_call: TRBD2; v_call: TRBV9; cdr3_length: 14; clone_size: .; j_call: TRBJ2-1; cdr3_nt: TGTGCCAGCAACGGACTAGCGGGAGAGAATGAGCAGTTCTTC; cdr3_aa: CASNGLAGENEQFF
d_call: .; v_call: TRBV5-6; cdr3_length: 13; clone_size: .; j_call: TRBJ1-1; cdr3_nt: TGTGCCAGCAGCTTGGCCGGATACACTGAAGCTTTCTTT; cdr3_aa: CASSLAGYTEAFF
d_call: .; v_call: TRBV10-1; cdr3_length: 13; clone_size: .; j_call: TRBJ2-3; cdr3_nt: TGCGCCAGCAGTTGGCTATCACCAACGGGGCAGTATTTT; cdr3_aa: CASSWLSPTGQYF
d_call: TRBD1; v_call: TRBV10-3; cdr3_length: 17; clone_size: .; j_call: TRBJ2-2; cdr3_nt: TGTGCCATCAGTGCAAACACCGGGACAGGGATGACCGGGGAGCTGTTTTTT; cdr3_aa: CAISANTGTGMTGELFF
d_call: .; v_call: TRBV10-2; cdr3_length: 14; clone_size: .; j_call: TRBJ1-2; cdr3_nt: TGCGCCAGCAGTGAGGGTCGGGGCGGCTATGGCTACACCTTC; cdr3_aa: CASSEGRGGYGYTF
d_call: .; v_call: TRBV11-2; cdr3_length: 15; clone_size: .; j_call: TRBJ1-6; cdr3_nt: TGTGCCAGCAGCTTAAGGTTTAGGGTAGAATCACCCCTCCACTTT; cdr3_aa: CASSLRFRVESPLHF
d_call: .; v_call: TRBV5-1; cdr3_length: 13; clone_size: few; j_call: TRBJ1-5; cdr3_nt: TGCGCCAGCAGCTTGGATTTGGATCAGCCCCAGCATTTT; cdr3_aa: CASSLDLDQPQHF
d_call: .; v_call: TRBV30; cdr3_length: 15; clone_size: once; j_call: TRBJ1-4; cdr3_nt: TGTGCCTGGAGTCGGGGGCGTTTCCCTAATGAAAAACTGTTTTTT; cdr3_aa: CAWSRGRFPNEKLFF
d_call: .; v_call: TRBV2; cdr3_length: 11; clone_size: .; j_call: TRBJ2-1; cdr3_nt: TGTGCCAGCAGAGAAGTCTATGAGCAGTTCTTC; cdr3_aa: CASREVYEQFF
d_call: .; v_call: TRBV6-6; cdr3_length: 12; clone_size: .; j_call: TRBJ1-1; cdr3_nt: TGTGCCAGCAGAACCATGAACACTGAAGCTTTCTTT; cdr3_aa: CASRTMNTEAFF
d_call: TRBD1; v_call: TRBV6-5; cdr3_length: 14; clone_size: .; j_call: TRBJ1-2; cdr3_nt: TGTGCCAGCAGTTATACGGGACAGGGCTATGGCTACACCTTC; cdr3_aa: CASSYTGQGYGYTF
d_call: .; v_call: TRBV30; cdr3_length: 11; clone_size: .; j_call: TRBJ2-1; cdr3_nt: TGTGCCTGGAGTGTAGGTAATGAGCAGTTCTTC; cdr3_aa: CAWSVGNEQFF
d_call: TRBD1; v_call: TRBV27; cdr3_length: 13; clone_size: .; j_call: TRBJ1-2; cdr3_nt: TGTGCCAGGGACAGGGGCATAGGGTATGGCTACACCTTC; cdr3_aa: CARDRGIGYGYTF
d_call: .; v_call: TRBV10-3; cdr3_length: 13; clone_size: .; j_call: TRBJ1-6; cdr3_nt: TGTGCCATCACCGAACAGACTAATTCACCCCTCCACTTT; cdr3_aa: CAITEQTNSPLHF
d_call: .; v_call: TRBV28; cdr3_length: 15; clone_size: .; j_call: TRBJ2-7; cdr3_nt: TGTGCCAGCAGTTTAGGTGGGGGCAGGGCCAACGAGCAGTACTTC; cdr3_aa: CASSLGGGRANEQYF
d_call: .; v_call: TRBV29-1; cdr3_length: 13; clone_size: .; j_call: TRBJ1-2; cdr3_nt: TGCAGCACAGAAGGTCCAGACTACTATGGCTACACCTTC; cdr3_aa: CSTEGPDYYGYTF
d_call: TRBD1; v_call: TRBV19; cdr3_length: 16; clone_size: .; j_call: TRBJ2-6; cdr3_nt: TGTGCCAGTAGTAACAGGGGGGACTCTGGGGCCAACGTCCTGACTTTC; cdr3_aa: CASSNRGDSGANVLTF
d_call: .; v_call: TRBV7-9; cdr3_length: 14; clone_size: .; j_call: TRBJ1-1; cdr3_nt: TGTGCCAGCAGCGTCACAGATACGAACACTGAAGCTTTCTTT; cdr3_aa: CASSVTDTNTEAFF
d_call: .; v_call: TRBV6-6; cdr3_length: 12; clone_size: .; j_call: TRBJ1-1; cdr3_nt: TGTGCCAGCCGTCAGATGAACACTGAAGCTTTCTTT; cdr3_aa: CASRQMNTEAFF
d_call: .; v_call: TRBV27; cdr3_length: 14; clone_size: .; j_call: TRBJ1-3; cdr3_nt: TGTGCCAGCAGTTTCCTGGGGGCTGGAAACACCATATATTTT; cdr3_aa: CASSFLGAGNTIYF
d_call: .; v_call: TRBV6-6; cdr3_length: 11; clone_size: few; j_call: TRBJ1-1; cdr3_nt: TGTGCCAGCAGTTACAGGTCTGAAGCTTTCTTT; cdr3_aa: CASSYRSEAFF
d_call: .; v_call: TRBV9; cdr3_length: 14; clone_size: .; j_call: TRBJ2-2; cdr3_nt: TGTGCCAGCAGCGTAGGGCAGAACACCGGGGAGCTGTTTTTT; cdr3_aa: CASSVGQNTGELFF
d_call: TRBD1; v_call: TRBV19; cdr3_length: 16; clone_size: once; j_call: TRBJ2-5; cdr3_nt: TGTGCCAGTAGTCAAGACAGGGGGCATCGAGGAGAGACCCAGTACTTC; cdr3_aa: CASSQDRGHRGETQYF
d_call: .; v_call: TRBV19; cdr3_length: 12; clone_size: .; j_call: TRBJ1-2; cdr3_nt: TGTGCCAGTAGTCGGGGCTCCTATGGCTACACCTTC; cdr3_aa: CASSRGSYGYTF
d_call: .; v_call: TRBV29-1; cdr3_length: 12; clone_size: few; j_call: TRBJ2-3; cdr3_nt: TGCAGCGTTGAACCGAGCACAGATACGCAGTATTTT; cdr3_aa: CSVEPSTDTQYF
d_call: .; v_call: TRBV7-6; cdr3_length: 14; clone_size: .; j_call: TRBJ1-5; cdr3_nt: TGTGCCAGCAGCTTACAGGATAGCAATCAGCCCCAGCATTTT; cdr3_aa: CASSLQDSNQPQHF
d_call: .; v_call: TRBV19; cdr3_length: 15; clone_size: .; j_call: TRBJ2-3; cdr3_nt: TGTGCCAGTAGTGGTAGGGGACTTAGCACAGATACGCAGTATTTT; cdr3_aa: CASSGRGLSTDTQYF
d_call: TRBD2; v_call: TRBV4-1; cdr3_length: 15; clone_size: .; j_call: TRBJ2-7; cdr3_nt: TGCGCCAGCAGCCCGGGGACTAGCGGCAACTACGAGCAGTACTTC; cdr3_aa: CASSPGTSGNYEQYF